These 21 T cell receptor beta chains originate from one sample sequenced in a study of cytomegalovirus exposure and HLA in healthy donors. In the PCR, 60 Vbeta and 13 Jbeta primers were used. This table comes from immunoSEQ multiplex PCR, and its TCRdb copy is limited to in-frame clones, with some not included. Of 150,000 to 160,000 clones in the sample, about 85% are singletons; the top ten hold 2% to 2.5%. The sequencing sample was made of PBMCs. The receptor source for this set is a woman aged 18-29 years in good health and CMV-seronegative.

CDR3 bases: TGTGCCATCAGTGAGTTGGCGGGGGGGCTCTACGAGCAGTACTTC. Its translation is CAISELAGGLYEQYF. The genes are TRBV10-3 and TRBJ2-7, with 9 positions matching TRBD2. This CDR3 is 15 amino acids long. V lost 1 base to trimming and J lost 3 bases; unmatched junction nucleotides: 4. CDR1 and CDR2 (germline): ENHRY, SYGVKD.

The genes are TRBV7-2 and TRBJ2-7; 11 nucleotides agree with TRBD2. CDR1 and CDR2 (germline): SGHTA, FQGNSA. The CDR3 runs 18 residues. The junction had 17 bases not matched to a gene; V was cut back by 5 bases and J by 5 bases. The CDR3 loop is CASSPMGSGRALRDEQYF. The CDR3 nucleotides read TGTGCCAGCAGCCCCATGGGTAGCGGGAGGGCCTTGAGGGACGAGCAGTACTTC.

The V gene is TRBV6-5, the J gene TRBJ2-7; 9 positions match TRBD1. This CDR3 has 15 residues. Unmatched junction bases numbered 14, after V lost 8 bases and J lost 6 bases. Germline lookup yields CDR1 MNHEY and CDR2 SVGAGI. CDR3 residues: CASGRGQGGLGEQYF. The CDR3 DNA sequence: TGTGCCAGCGGTAGGGGACAGGGCGGTTTGGGCGAGCAGTACTTC.

V gene TRBV7-9 combines with J gene TRBJ1-1; D not certain. Germline values: CDR1 SEHNR, CDR2 FQNEAQ (reference sequence). The V end was cut by 6 bases, the J end by 10 bases, with 9 bases between. This CDR3 spans 10 amino acids. This CDR3 is CASSPLRAFF. CDR3 nucleotides: TGTGCCAGCAGTCCGCTACGAGCTTTCTTT.

The rearrangement links TRBV4-1 to TRBJ2-5; TRBD2 aligns across 11 bases. CDR1 and CDR2 (germline): MGHRA, YSYEKL. J lost 3 bases, V lost 1 base, and 10 bases had no gene match. The CDR3 totals 18 residues. CDR3 protein: CASSQARWGLAEEETQYF. Written as DNA, the CDR3 is TGCGCCAGCAGCCAAGCGCGGTGGGGACTAGCGGAGGAAGAGACCCAGTACTTC.

In its sample, this clone was seen once. V usage is TRBV28 and J usage is TRBJ1-3, with D uncertain. This CDR3 spans 13 amino acids. The germline V and J ends were trimmed by 2 bases and 8 bases, with 10 bases remaining between them. The V gene's germline CDR1 is MDHEN and CDR2 SYDVKM. The CDR3 sequence: CASSLRVAHTIYF. The CDR3 bases are TGTGCCAGCAGTTTACGGGTTGCGCACACCATATATTTT.

This clone was detected once. The rearrangement uses TRBV4-2 and TRBJ2-2, with TRBD2 identical over 12 bases. The V gene's germline CDR1 is LGHNA and CDR2 YNFKEQ. Losses at the gene ends were 5 bases for V and 6 bases for J; bases not matched to a gene: 10. The CDR3 runs 17 residues. CDR3 amino acids: CASSSRTSGEFAGELFF. The CDR3 DNA sequence: TGTGCCAGCAGCTCACGGACTAGCGGGGAATTTGCCGGGGAGCTGTTTTTT.

This chain links TRBV28 with TRBJ1-5; D ambiguous. The V gene's germline CDR1 is MDHEN and CDR2 SYDVKM. V lost 4 bases and J lost 5, with 12 bases in between. The CDR3 covers 14 residues. CDR3: CASSSHPLDQPQHF. CDR3 nucleotides: TGTGCCAGCAGTTCGCACCCCCTAGATCAGCCCCAGCATTTT.

In nucleotides, the CDR3 is TGTGCCAGCAGTACCGGGACAGACTCTGGAAACACCATATATTTT. As protein: CASSTGTDSGNTIYF. The rearrangement uses TRBV6-5 and TRBJ1-3; 7 positions match TRBD1. Germline V lookup: CDR1 MNHEY, CDR2 SVGAGI. J was trimmed by 0 bases and V by 5 bases; bases with no gene match: 4. This CDR3 spans 15 amino acids.

V usage is TRBV15 and J usage is TRBJ2-7; 7 bases are shared with TRBD1. The CDR3 contains 15 residues. The V gene end was trimmed by 4 bases and the J gene end by 0 bases; junction bases not matched to a gene: 6. Germline V gene data show CDR1 as LNHNV and CDR2 as YYDKDF (reference sequence). CDR3 loop: CATSKEQGSSYEQYF. DNA for the CDR3: TGTGCCACCAGCAAGGAACAGGGGAGCTCCTACGAGCAGTACTTC.

The chain couples TRBV19 to TRBJ2-1; D not resolved. This CDR3 comprises 15 residues. Trimming removed 4 bases at V and 0 bases at J, with 10 bases between. CDR1 LNHDA and CDR2 SQIVND come from the germline V gene (reference sequence). This CDR3 reads CASSRATSSYNEQFF. CDR3 in DNA: TGTGCCAGTAGTAGGGCTACCAGCTCCTACAATGAGCAGTTCTTC.

The V and J genes are TRBV28 and TRBJ1-1; tentatively, D is TRBD1 (5 bases). This CDR3 comprises 20 residues. Trimming stripped 1 base from V and 3 bases from J, with 27 bases between. Germline CDR1 and CDR2: MDHEN and SYDVKM. The CDR3 spells CASSLSLKFGLITGDTEAFF. CDR3 sequence (DNA): TGTGCCAGCAGTTTATCCCTTAAATTCGGACTCATAACGGGGGACACTGAAGCTTTCTTT.

The V gene is TRBV9, the J gene TRBJ1-2; 7 bases are a match to TRBD1. Germline V CDR1 and CDR2: SGDLS, YYNGEE. V shed 5 bases and J 7 bases; nucleotides not matched to a gene: 5. This CDR3 contains 12 residues. The CDR3: CASSAQGFGYTF. The CDR3 DNA reads as TGTGCCAGCAGTGCACAGGGGTTTGGCTACACCTTC.

CDR3 protein: CAVSPGTSLGNEQFF. The CDR3, as DNA: TGTGCCGTATCCCCCGGGACTAGCTTGGGCAATGAGCAGTTCTTC. This sequence joins TRBV10-3 and TRBJ2-1, with TRBD2 identical over 9 bases. Trimming cost V 11 bases and J 6 bases; bases outside gene matches: 14. The germline gives CDR1 ENHRY, CDR2 SYGVKD. The CDR3 sequence is 15 residues long.

A single count supports this clone. The rearrangement links TRBV30 to TRBJ2-7; D is undetermined. The CDR3 has 12 residues. Germline loops: CDR1 GTSNPN, CDR2 SVGIG (reference sequence). V lost 0 bases, J lost 7 bases, and 10 bases lay in between. CDR3 amino acids: CAWSVALPEQYF. Written as DNA, the CDR3 is TGTGCCTGGAGTGTAGCCCTGCCTGAGCAGTACTTC.

This chain links TRBV7-8 with TRBJ2-2; the D gene is possibly TRBD2 (5 bases). This CDR3 is 14 amino acids long. Trimming pared 1 base from V and 4 bases from J, leaving 7 bases between. Germline assignment: CDR1 SGHVS and CDR2 FQNEAQ. The CDR3 reads CASSLVGLTGELFF. DNA of the CDR3: TGTGCCAGCAGCTTAGTAGGACTCACCGGGGAGCTGTTTTTT.

V and J are TRBV5-4 and TRBJ2-3; D is perhaps TRBD2 (5 bases). This CDR3 has 16 amino acids. With 0 bases removed from V and 3 bases from J, the gap between germline ends came to 14 bases. CDR1 SGHNT and CDR2 YYREEE come from the germline V gene (reference sequence). CDR3 in amino acids: CASSLASLGETDTQYF. The DNA of the CDR3 is TGTGCCAGCAGCTTGGCCAGTCTCGGGGAGACAGATACGCAGTATTTT.

J is TRBJ2-2 and V is TRBV14, with 9 bases aligning to TRBD2. CDR3 length: 22 amino acids. Germline V lookup: CDR1 SGHDN, CDR2 FVKESK. Trimming removed 0 bases from V and 5 bases from J; junction bases left unmatched: 22. The CDR3 here is CASSQDYIDAYVAGAGTGELFF. CDR3 nucleotides: TGTGCCAGCAGCCAAGATTATATCGACGCCTACGTAGCGGGAGCGGGTACCGGGGAGCTGTTTTTT.

The chain links TRBV29-1 to TRBJ2-7; D may be TRBD2 (7 bases). Deletions cut 6 bases from V and 2 bases from J, with 17 bases between. This CDR3 contains 14 residues. CDR1 and CDR2 from the germline V gene are SQVTM and ANQGSEA. CDR3 in amino acids: CSVEGGDTTYEQYF. The CDR3 DNA sequence: TGCAGCGTGGAGGGGGGGGACACCACCTACGAGCAGTACTTC.

The rearrangement uses TRBV7-2 and TRBJ2-5, with TRBD2 as a possible D gene (5 bases). Germline CDR1 is SGHTA and CDR2 is FQGNSA. This CDR3 has 12 residues. V lost 4 bases and J lost 2, with 5 bases in between. This chain's CDR3 is CASSSGQETQYF. The CDR3 DNA is TGTGCCAGCAGCTCGGGACAAGAGACCCAGTACTTC. Full variable domain (outside the CDR3, taken from reference TRBV7-2 and TRBJ2-5): GAGVSQSPSNKVTEKGKDVELRCDPISGHTALYWYRQSLGQGLEFLIYFQGNSAPDKSGLPSDRFSAERTGGSVSTLTIQRTQQEDSAVYLCASSSGQETQYFGPGTRLLVL.

The V call is TRBV6-1, the J call TRBJ1-6, with D maybe TRBD1 (6 bases). The CDR3 sequence is 15 residues long. V lost 1 base, J lost 9 bases, and 13 bases lay in between. CDR1 and CDR2 (germline): MNHNS, SASEGT. The CDR3 protein is CASSEEGGEASPLHF. CDR3 coding DNA: TGTGCCAGCAGTGAAGAGGGGGGGGAGGCTTCACCCCTCCACTTT.